A single sample gave rise to the 14 T cell receptor beta chains below, sequenced in a study of cytotoxic CD8 clonotypes in ibrutinib-treated CLL. Method: immunoSEQ multiplex PCR; TCRdb's copy keeps in-frame clones and lacks some. The sample carries almost 45,000 clones, over 60% recorded once. Sequenced here: PBMCs, sampled after 12 months of ibrutinib treatment. These TCRs come from a human donor with chronic lymphocytic leukemia.

This clone was found a few times. The rearrangement links TRBV11-3 to TRBJ1-3, with TRBD1 as a possible D gene (5 bases). CDR3 size: 16 residues. Germline CDR1 and CDR2: SGHNT and YENEEA. Trimming removed 2 bases at V and 0 bases at J, with 11 bases between. CDR3 region: CASSLPGTYSGNTIYF. In nucleotides, the CDR3 is TGTGCCAGCAGCTTACCAGGGACCTACTCTGGAAACACCATATATTTT.

The CDR3 nucleotides are TGTGCCAGCAGCGTAGGACAGCAGGCTTCCCAAGAGACCCAGTACTTC. This translates into CASSVGQQASQETQYF. The gene calls are TRBV9 and TRBJ2-5, with D tentatively TRBD1 (5 bases). V shed 0 bases and J shed 1 base, with 13 bases lying between them. The CDR3 spans 16 residues. In germline, CDR1 is SGDLS, CDR2 YYNGEE.

The chain links TRBV10-2 to TRBJ2-7, with TRBD1 matching over 11 bases. CDR1 WSHSY and CDR2 SAAADI come from the germline V gene. The CDR3 has 15 amino acids. V gave up 3 bases and J gave up 2 bases; unmatched junction bases: 3. CDR3 bases: TGCGCCAGCAGTGACGCGGGACAGGGGGCCTACGAGCAGTACTTC. This sequence encodes CASSDAGQGAYEQYF.

The rearrangement links TRBV7-9 to TRBJ2-1; no clear D. The germline V and J ends were trimmed by 5 bases and 1 base, with 9 bases remaining between them. CDR3 size: 14 residues. Germline V CDR1 and CDR2: SEHNR, FQNEAQ (reference sequence). CDR3 sequence reads: CASSPLRSYNEQFF. The CDR3 nucleotides read TGTGCCAGCAGCCCCCTTCGGTCCTACAATGAGCAGTTCTTC.

This clone was recorded a few times. V gene TRBV6-4 combines with J gene TRBJ2-3; perhaps D is TRBD1 or TRBD2 (6 bases each). CDR1 and CDR2 (germline): MRHNA, SNTAGT. This CDR3 comprises 13 residues. The V end was cut by 8 bases, the J end by 2 bases, with 11 bases between. This CDR3 reads CASGAGHTDTQYF. CDR3 in DNA: TGTGCCAGCGGGGCGGGACACACAGATACGCAGTATTTT.

This clone was seen a handful of times. J is TRBJ2-7 and V is TRBV5-1, with D unclear. V lost 3 bases, J lost 0 bases, and 10 bases lay in between. Germline values: CDR1 SGHRS, CDR2 YFSETQ. The CDR3 loop spans 14 amino acids. As DNA, the CDR3 is TGCGCCAGCAGCTCCTCGACAAACTCCTACGAGCAGTACTTC. Translated, it gives CASSSSTNSYEQYF. Together with reference TRBV5-1 and TRBJ2-7, the CDR3 gives the full variable domain: KAGVTQTPRYLIKTRGQQVTLSCSPISGHRSVSWYQQTPGQGLQFLFEYFSETQRNKGNFPGRFSGRQFSNSRSEMNVSTLELGDSALYLCASSSSTNSYEQYFGPGTRLTVT.

The V and J genes are TRBV7-2 and TRBJ2-5, with 10 bases that match TRBD1. Per germline, CDR1 SGHTA and CDR2 FQGNSA. V shed 4 bases and J 5 bases; nucleotides not matched to a gene: 4. The CDR3 runs to 14 residues. The CDR3 reads CASSSPGQGETQYF. The CDR3 coding sequence is TGTGCCAGCAGCTCTCCGGGACAGGGGGAGACCCAGTACTTC.

The rearrangement joins TRBV5-1 to TRBJ2-1; 10 bases map to TRBD2. The CDR3 loop spans 15 amino acids. Trimming took 4 bases from V and 3 from J; bases not matched to a gene: 4. Germline values: CDR1 SGHRS, CDR2 YFSETQ. CDR3 in amino acids: CASSRTSGVYNEQFF. In DNA form, the CDR3 reads TGCGCCAGCAGCAGAACTAGCGGGGTCTACAATGAGCAGTTCTTC. The full variable domain, completed using reference TRBV5-1 and TRBJ2-1, is KAGVTQTPRYLIKTRGQQVTLSCSPISGHRSVSWYQQTPGQGLQFLFEYFSETQRNKGNFPGRFSGRQFSNSRSEMNVSTLELGDSALYLCASSRTSGVYNEQFFGPGTRLTVL.

This clone showed up just once. The rearrangement uses TRBV11-2 and TRBJ1-1, with 9 bases matching TRBD1. The ends lost 5 bases at V and 4 bases at J; junction bases unmatched: 14. Germline assignment: CDR1 SGHAT and CDR2 FQNNGV. The CDR3 has 17 residues. CDR3 coding DNA: TGTGCCAGCAGCCCTAGTGGGACAGGGTGGGGAGTCACTGAAGCTTTCTTT. As protein: CASSPSGTGWGVTEAFF. The full variable domain, completed using reference TRBV11-2 and TRBJ1-1, is EAGVAQSPRYKIIEKRQSVAFWCNPISGHATLYWYQQILGQGPKLLIQFQNNGVVDDSQLPKDRFSAERLKGVDSTLKIQPAKLEDSAVYLCASSPSGTGWGVTEAFFGQGTRLTVV.

V and J are TRBV30 and TRBJ2-7; D possibly matches TRBD1 or TRBD2 (6 bases each). CDR1 and CDR2 (germline): GTSNPN, SVGIG (reference sequence). The CDR3 runs to 14 residues. Trimming stripped 0 bases from V and 0 bases from J, with 9 bases between. DNA of the CDR3: TGTGCCTGGAGTGTAGGGGGGTACTCCTACGAGCAGTACTTC. Protein product: CAWSVGGYSYEQYF.

The rearrangement joins TRBV18 to TRBJ2-1, with D perhaps TRBD1 or TRBD2 (7 bases each). In germline, CDR1 is KGHSH, CDR2 LQKENI. V lost 8 bases and J 7 bases, leaving 21 bases between the germline ends. The CDR3 runs 15 residues. CDR3 loop: CASMMRGTVLNEQFF. The CDR3 DNA follows: TGTGCCAGCATGATGCGGGGGACAGTCCTAAATGAGCAGTTCTTC.

The J gene is TRBJ1-2, the V gene TRBV7-9; tentative D call: TRBD1 (6 bases). This CDR3 is 14 amino acids long. Trimming pared 5 bases from V and 9 bases from J, leaving 19 bases between. Germline CDR1 and CDR2: SEHNR and FQNEAQ (reference sequence). The CDR3 coding sequence is TGTGCCAGCAGCCTTGGCGGACAGCCCCTTAGCTACACCTTC. Its protein product is CASSLGGQPLSYTF.

This clone occurred once. The chain recombines TRBV29-1 with TRBJ1-1, with a tentative D call TRBD1 (5 bases). This CDR3 region has 12 residues. V lost 3 bases and J lost 5, with 10 bases in between. In germline, CDR1 is SQVTM, CDR2 ANQGSEA. The CDR3 sequence is CSVDSGGTEAFF. The DNA for the CDR3 is TGCAGCGTTGATTCTGGGGGTACTGAAGCTTTCTTT.

This rearrangement joins TRBV5-1 to TRBJ2-1; D is perhaps TRBD2 (6 bases). Trimming stripped 6 bases from V and 6 bases from J, with 13 bases between. The CDR3 contains 13 residues. Germline values: CDR1 SGHRS, CDR2 YFSETQ. CDR3 DNA: TGCGCCAGCAACGCGGGGTGGGGCAATGAGCAGTTCTTC. Protein sequence: CASNAGWGNEQFF.